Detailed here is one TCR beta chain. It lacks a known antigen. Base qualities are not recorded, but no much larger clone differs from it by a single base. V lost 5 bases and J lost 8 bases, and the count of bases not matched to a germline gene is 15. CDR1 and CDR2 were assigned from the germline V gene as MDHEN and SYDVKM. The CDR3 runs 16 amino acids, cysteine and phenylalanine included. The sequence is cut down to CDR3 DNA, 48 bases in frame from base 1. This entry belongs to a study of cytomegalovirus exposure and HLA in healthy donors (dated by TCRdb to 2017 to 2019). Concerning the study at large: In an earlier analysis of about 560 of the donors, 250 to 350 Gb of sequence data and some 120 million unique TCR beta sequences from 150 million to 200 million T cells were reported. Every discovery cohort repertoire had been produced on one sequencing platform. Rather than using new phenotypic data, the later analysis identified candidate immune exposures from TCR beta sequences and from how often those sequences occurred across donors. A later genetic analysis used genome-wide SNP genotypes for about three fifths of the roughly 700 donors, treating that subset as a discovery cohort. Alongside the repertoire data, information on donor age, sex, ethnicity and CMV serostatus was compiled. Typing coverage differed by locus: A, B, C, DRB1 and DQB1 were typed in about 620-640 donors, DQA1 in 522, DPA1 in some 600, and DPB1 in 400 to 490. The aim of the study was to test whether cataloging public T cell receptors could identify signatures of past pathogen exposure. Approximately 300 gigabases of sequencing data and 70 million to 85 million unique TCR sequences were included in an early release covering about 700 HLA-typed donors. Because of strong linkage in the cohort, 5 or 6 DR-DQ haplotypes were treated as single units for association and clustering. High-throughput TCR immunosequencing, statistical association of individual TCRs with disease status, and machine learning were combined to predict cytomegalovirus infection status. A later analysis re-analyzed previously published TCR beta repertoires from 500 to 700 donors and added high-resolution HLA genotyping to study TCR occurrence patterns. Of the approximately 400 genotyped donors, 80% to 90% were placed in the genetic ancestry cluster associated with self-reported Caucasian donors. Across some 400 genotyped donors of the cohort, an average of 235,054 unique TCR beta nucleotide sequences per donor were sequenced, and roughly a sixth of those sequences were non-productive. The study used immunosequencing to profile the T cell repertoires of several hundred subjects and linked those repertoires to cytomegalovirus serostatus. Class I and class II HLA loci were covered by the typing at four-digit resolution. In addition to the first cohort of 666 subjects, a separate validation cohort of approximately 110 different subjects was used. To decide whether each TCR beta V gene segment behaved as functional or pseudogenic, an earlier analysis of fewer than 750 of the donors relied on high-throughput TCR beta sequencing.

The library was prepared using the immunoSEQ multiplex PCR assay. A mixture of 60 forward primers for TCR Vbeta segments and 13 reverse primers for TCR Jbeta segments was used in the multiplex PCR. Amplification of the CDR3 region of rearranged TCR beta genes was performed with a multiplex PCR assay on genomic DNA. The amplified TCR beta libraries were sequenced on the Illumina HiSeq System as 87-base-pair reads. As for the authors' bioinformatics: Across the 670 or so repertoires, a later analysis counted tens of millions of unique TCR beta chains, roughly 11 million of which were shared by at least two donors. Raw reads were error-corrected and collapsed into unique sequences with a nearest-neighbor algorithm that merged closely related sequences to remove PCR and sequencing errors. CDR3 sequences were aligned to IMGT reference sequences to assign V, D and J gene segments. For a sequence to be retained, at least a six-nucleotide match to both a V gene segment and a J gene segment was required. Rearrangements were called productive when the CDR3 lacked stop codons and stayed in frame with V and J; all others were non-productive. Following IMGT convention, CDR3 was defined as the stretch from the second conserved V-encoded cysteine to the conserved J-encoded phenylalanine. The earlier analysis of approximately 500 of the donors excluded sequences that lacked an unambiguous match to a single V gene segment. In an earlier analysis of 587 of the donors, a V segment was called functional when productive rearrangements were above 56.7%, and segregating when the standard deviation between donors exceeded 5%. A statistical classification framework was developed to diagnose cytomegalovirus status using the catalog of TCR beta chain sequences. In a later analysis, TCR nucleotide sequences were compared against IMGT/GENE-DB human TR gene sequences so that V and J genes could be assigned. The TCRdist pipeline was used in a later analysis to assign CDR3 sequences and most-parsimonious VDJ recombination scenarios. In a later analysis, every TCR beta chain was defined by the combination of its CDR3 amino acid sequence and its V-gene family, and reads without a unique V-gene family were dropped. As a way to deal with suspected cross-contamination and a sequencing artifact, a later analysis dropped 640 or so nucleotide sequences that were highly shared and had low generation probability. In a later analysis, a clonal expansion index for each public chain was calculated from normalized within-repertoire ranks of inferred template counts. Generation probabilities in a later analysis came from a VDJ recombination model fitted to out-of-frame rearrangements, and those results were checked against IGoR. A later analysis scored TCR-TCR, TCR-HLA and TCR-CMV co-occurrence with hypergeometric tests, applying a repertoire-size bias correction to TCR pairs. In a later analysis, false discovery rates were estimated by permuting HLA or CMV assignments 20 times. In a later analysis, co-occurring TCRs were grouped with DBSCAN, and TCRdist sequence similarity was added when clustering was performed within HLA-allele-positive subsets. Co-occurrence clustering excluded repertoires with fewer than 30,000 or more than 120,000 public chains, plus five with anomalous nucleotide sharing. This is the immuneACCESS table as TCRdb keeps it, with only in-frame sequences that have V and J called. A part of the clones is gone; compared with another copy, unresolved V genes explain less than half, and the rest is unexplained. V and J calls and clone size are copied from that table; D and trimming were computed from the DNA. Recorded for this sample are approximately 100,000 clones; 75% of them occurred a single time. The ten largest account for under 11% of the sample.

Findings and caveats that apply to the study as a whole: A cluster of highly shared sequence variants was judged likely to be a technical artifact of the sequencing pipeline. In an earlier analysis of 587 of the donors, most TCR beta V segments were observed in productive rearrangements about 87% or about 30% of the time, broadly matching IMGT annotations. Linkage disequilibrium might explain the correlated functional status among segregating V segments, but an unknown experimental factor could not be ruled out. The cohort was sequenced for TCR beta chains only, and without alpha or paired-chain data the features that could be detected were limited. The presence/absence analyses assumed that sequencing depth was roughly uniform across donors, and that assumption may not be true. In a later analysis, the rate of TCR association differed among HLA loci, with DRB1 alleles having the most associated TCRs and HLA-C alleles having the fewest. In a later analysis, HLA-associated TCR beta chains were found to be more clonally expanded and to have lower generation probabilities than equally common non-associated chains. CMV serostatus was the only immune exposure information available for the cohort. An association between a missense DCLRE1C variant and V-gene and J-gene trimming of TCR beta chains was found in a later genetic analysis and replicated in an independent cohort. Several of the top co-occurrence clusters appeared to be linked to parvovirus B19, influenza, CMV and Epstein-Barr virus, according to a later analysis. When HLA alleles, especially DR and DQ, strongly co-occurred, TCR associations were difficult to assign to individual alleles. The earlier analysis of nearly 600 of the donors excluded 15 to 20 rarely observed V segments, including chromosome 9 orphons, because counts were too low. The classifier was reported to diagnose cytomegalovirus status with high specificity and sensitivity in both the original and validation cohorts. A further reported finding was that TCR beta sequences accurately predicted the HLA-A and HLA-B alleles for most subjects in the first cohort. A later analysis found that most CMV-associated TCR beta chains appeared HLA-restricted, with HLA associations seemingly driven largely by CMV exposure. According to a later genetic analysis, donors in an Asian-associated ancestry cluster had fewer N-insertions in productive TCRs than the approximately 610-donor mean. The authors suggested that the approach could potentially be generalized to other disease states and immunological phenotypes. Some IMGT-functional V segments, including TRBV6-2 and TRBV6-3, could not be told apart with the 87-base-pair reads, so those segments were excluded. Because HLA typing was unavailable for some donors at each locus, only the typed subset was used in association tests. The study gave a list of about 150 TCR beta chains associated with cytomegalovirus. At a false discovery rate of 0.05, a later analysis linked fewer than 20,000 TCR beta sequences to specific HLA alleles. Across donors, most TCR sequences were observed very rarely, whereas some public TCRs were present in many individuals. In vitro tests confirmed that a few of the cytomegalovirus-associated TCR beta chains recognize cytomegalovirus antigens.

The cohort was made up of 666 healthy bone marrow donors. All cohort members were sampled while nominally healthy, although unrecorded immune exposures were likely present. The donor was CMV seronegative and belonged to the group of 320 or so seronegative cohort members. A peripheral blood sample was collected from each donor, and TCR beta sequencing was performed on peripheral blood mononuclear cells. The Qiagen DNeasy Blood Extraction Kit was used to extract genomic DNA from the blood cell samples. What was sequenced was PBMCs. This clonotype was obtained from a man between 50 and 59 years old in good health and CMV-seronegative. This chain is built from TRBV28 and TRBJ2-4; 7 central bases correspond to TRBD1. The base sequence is TGTGCCAGCAGTCCCCGGACAGGCAGGGGTAAGGACATTCAGTACTTC. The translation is CASSPRTGRGKDIQYF.